This T cell receptor (beta chain) was sequenced in a study of memory CD4+ T cells and cytomegalovirus serostatus. Study summary: This sample comes from healthy Belgian adults, 9 CMV seropositive, 20 to 25 seronegative.

This CDR3 is 10 amino acids long. V was shortened by 0 bases and J by 11 bases, with 7 bases between the two germline ends. Looked up from germline, CDR1 is DFQATT and CDR2 is SNEGSKA (reference sequence). Only in-frame clones appear in the TCRdb table, and some are missing; sequencing was by immunoSEQ multiplex PCR. In the table there are about 59,000 clones, 80% to 85% of which are singletons. Study findings and constraints: Of around 160 reported CMV TCRbeta sequences, just over 65 were found in memory CD4+ repertoires.

As regards this clone: Antigen unknown.

The sort gate was single viable CD3+CD4+CD8-CD45RO+ cells for memory CD4+ T cells. Serostatus was set by detecting CMV pp150, pp28, p38, p52 IgG. Positive selection with CD4 microbeads enriched total CD4+ T cells. The sequenced sample consisted of memory CD4+ T cells from blood. The clonotype originates from an adult in good health and CMV-seronegative. V usage is TRBV20-1 and J usage is TRBJ1-1; no clear D gene. CDR3 in DNA: TGCAGTGCTAGAGAGTCGAGGGCTTTCTTT. It yields the protein CSARESRAFF.